This T cell receptor beta chain was identified during a study of long-term antiretroviral therapy in people with HIV. Study information: Collection dates of the earliest samples fall about a decade before the 2015 immediate-ART recommendation. Study-level points and caveats: The study collected blood between about 2003 and 2018, possibly under older ART regimens.

The table lists this clone with a count of one. Antigen: not known. The V end lost 4 bases, the J end lost 0 bases, and 10 bases lay between the germline ends. Germline V gives CDR1 SGHRS, CDR2 YFSETQ. The CDR3 has 15 residues. This was the immunoSEQ v3.0 assay at survey level. This table comes from immunoSEQ multiplex PCR, and its TCRdb copy is limited to in-frame clones, with some not included. The sample records about 29,000 clones, 95% being singletons. The study drew at least one pre-ART and at least two post-ART PBMC samples from every donor. It was in the United States that all participants with HIV were treated.

The receptor was isolated from a young man with HIV. Sequencing used unsorted PBMCs, obtained 5.3 years after starting antiretroviral therapy. This sequence joins TRBV5-1 and TRBJ2-2, with D perhaps matching TRBD1 or TRBD2 (5 bases each). CDR3 loop: CASSAGTTNTGELFF. The CDR3 DNA is TGCGCCAGCAGCGCCGGGACCACGAACACCGGGGAGCTGTTTTTT.